Here is one TCR beta chain with its context. The sample belongs to a study of blood T cell repertoires in COVID-19. Study-wide context: Researchers got acute and convalescent COVID-19 samples from the United States, Italy and Spain. In each case, the material was cDNA or gDNA derived from T cells, B-cell-depleted T cells, or PBMCs.

Germline CDR1 is LNHDA and CDR2 is SQIVND (reference sequence). The ends were cut back, 5 bases at V and 3 bases at J, with 6 bases in the middle. CDR3 size: 12 residues. The authors' processing: Amplification of reference gene primers provided the estimated nucleated cell counts. Sequenced by immunoSEQ multiplex PCR; TCRdb stores in-frame clones only, minus some. V and J calls and clone size are copied from that table; D and trimming were computed from the DNA. The repertoire holds about 200,000 clones, with more than 80% as singletons. The source is a woman aged 80 or older with acute or convalescent COVID-19. Sequencing was done on a sample of peripheral blood. The V and J genes are TRBV19 and TRBJ2-3; D unclear. CDR3 region: CASSEQTDTQYF. In DNA, the CDR3 is TGTGCCAGTAGTGAGCAAACAGATACGCAGTATTTT.